Described below is a single TCR beta chain sequence and its context. Its specificity is unknown. These data belong to a study of T cells in Graves' hyperthyroidism and ophthalmopathy. Findings of the study overall: Progression to ophthalmopathy was predicted a median of 6.5 months early. Among clonotypes expanded in thyroid above 0.001, most were also found in blood.

Per germline, CDR1 SGHRS and CDR2 YFSETQ. The CDR3 runs to 15 residues. Losses at the gene ends were 0 bases for V and 4 bases for J; bases not matched to a gene: 3. Amplification targeted TCR beta CDR3 regions from RNA transcripts. An initial round of RT-PCR targeting the TCR CDR3 relied on the HTBI primer set. TCRdb re-called the multiplex PCR reads through MiXCR, storing one row per CDR3 protein. Here the sample spans some 490,000 distinct CDR3 sequences, under 25% being singletons. The genes are TRBV5-1 and TRBJ1-2, with TRBD1 matching 10 bases. The sample comprised blood. This clonotype originated in a woman in her 70s with Graves' ophthalmopathy. The DNA for the CDR3 is TGCGCCAGCAGCTTGGAGGACAGGGGGTTCTATGGCTACACCTTC. It codes for CASSLEDRGFYGYTF.